The 22 T cell receptor beta chains below come from one sample, sequenced in a study of vaccination effects on CD4 cells after COVID-19. Antigens of these TCRs are unknown. Within the ViraFEST assay, antigen-specific CD4+ T cells underwent expansion with viral peptide pools prior to sequencing. A 10-day culture period preceded the isolation of CD4+ T cells. Participants completed two doses of the BNT162b2 or mRNA-1273 vaccine. The method was immunoSEQ multiplex PCR; TCRdb's version includes in-frame clones alone and lacks a portion of them. The sample includes approximately 26,000 clones, about 75% of them seen just once. This specimen consisted of CD4+ T cells from PBMCs cultured with SARS-CoV-2 spike peptides, obtained after COVID-19 vaccination. Receptors originate from a human donor who received a COVID-19 vaccine. Some clones in this sample may be carry-over from other donors' samples.

This chain uses TRBV11-2 with TRBJ2-2; D remains ambiguous. This CDR3 has 15 amino acids. CDR1 is SGHAT and CDR2 is FQNNGV in the germline V gene. Trimming removed 4 bases from V and 2 bases from J, with 11 bases in between. CDR3 protein: CASSSRGRNTGELFF. The CDR3 bases are TGTGCCAGCAGCTCGCGCGGAAGAAACACCGGGGAGCTGTTTTTT. Based on the CDR3 plus reference TRBV11-2 and TRBJ2-2, the full variable domain is EAGVAQSPRYKIIEKRQSVAFWCNPISGHATLYWYQQILGQGPKLLIQFQNNGVVDDSQLPKDRFSAERLKGVDSTLKIQPAKLEDSAVYLCASSSRGRNTGELFFGEGSRLTVL.

V gene TRBV5-8 combines with J gene TRBJ2-3, with 7 bases lining up with TRBD1. This CDR3 spans 16 amino acids. The V segment lost 7 bases and the J segment 0 bases; nucleotides outside the gene matches: 11. CDR1 is SGHTS, CDR2 YDEGEE, per germline. The CDR3 region is CASPVWTGRSTDTQYF. CDR3 DNA: TGTGCCAGCCCCGTCTGGACAGGAAGAAGCACAGATACGCAGTATTTT.

The rearrangement joins TRBV19 to TRBJ2-3; tentatively, D is TRBD1 (6 bases). The V end lost 3 bases, the J end lost 2 bases, and 9 bases lay between the germline ends. Per the germline V gene, CDR1 is LNHDA and CDR2 is SQIVND (reference sequence). The CDR3 has 14 residues. The CDR3 sequence is CASSIRQDTDTQYF. CDR3 DNA sequence: TGTGCCAGTAGTATCCGACAGGACACAGATACGCAGTATTTT.

The rearrangement joins TRBV7-3 to TRBJ1-1; D is unresolved. With 0 bases removed from V and 4 bases from J, the gap between germline ends came to 9 bases. The germline gives CDR1 SGHTA, CDR2 FQGTGA. CDR3 length equals 14 residues. As DNA, the CDR3 is TGTGCCAGCAGCTTAACTTCCGGGAGCACTGAAGCTTTCTTT. Translating gives CASSLTSGSTEAFF.

V is TRBV7-3 and J is TRBJ2-1, with D unclear. The CDR3 sequence is 15 residues long. With 2 bases removed from V and 2 bases from J, the gap between germline ends came to 10 bases. Germline CDR1 SGHTA, CDR2 FQGTGA. CDR3 protein: CASSLRSGTYNEQFF. The CDR3 region has the DNA TGTGCCAGCAGCTTACGGTCAGGCACCTACAATGAGCAGTTCTTC.

This clone was recorded only once. The V and J genes are TRBV6-5 and TRBJ1-1; the D gene is possibly TRBD1 (5 bases). Germline V gene lookup returns CDR1 MNHEY and CDR2 SVGAGI. Trimming cost V 7 bases and J 5 bases, with 8 bases left between them. This CDR3 has 11 amino acids. This chain's CDR3 is CASTRGTEAFF. The CDR3, as DNA: TGTGCCAGCACCCGGGGGACTGAAGCTTTCTTT.

This chain uses TRBV24-1 with TRBJ1-5; D gene unclear. From germline, CDR1 is KGHDR and CDR2 SFDVKD. The CDR3 loop spans 14 amino acids. Trimming took off 4 bases at V and 1 base at J, with 7 bases between the two ends. The CDR3 is CATSEYDSNQPQHF. In DNA form, the CDR3 reads TGTGCCACCAGTGAATACGACAGCAATCAGCCCCAGCATTTT.

This clone has more than one count but fewer than ten. The chain uses TRBV6-1 and TRBJ1-2; no clear D gene. This CDR3 is 15 amino acids long. Between the trimmed V and J ends, which lost 1 base and 2 bases, there was a span of 11 bases. The germline CDR1 and CDR2 sequences are MNHNS and SASEGT. CDR3 coding DNA: TGTGCCAGCAGTGAAGTCGCCGGACTGAACTATGGCTACACCTTC. Translated: CASSEVAGLNYGYTF.

The chain carries TRBV18 and TRBJ1-4; 7 nucleotides match TRBD1. The J segment lost 3 bases and the V segment lost 3 bases, leaving 7 bases of the junction unmatched. The CDR3 has 16 amino acids. From germline, CDR1 is KGHSH and CDR2 LQKENI. CDR3 sequence: CASSPRQTGPNEKLFF. Here the CDR3 DNA reads TGTGCCAGCTCACCGCGGCAGACAGGGCCTAATGAAAAACTGTTTTTT.

The chain employs TRBV5-6 and TRBJ1-2; possibly TRBD1 for D (5 bases). Trimming removed 0 bases from V and 4 bases from J, with 13 bases in between. CDR3 size: 15 residues. Per the germline V gene, CDR1 is SGHDT and CDR2 is YYEEEE. The CDR3 spells CASSLGGPGSYGYTF. The CDR3 bases are TGTGCCAGCAGCTTGGGGGGACCTGGGAGCTATGGCTACACCTTC.

The genes are TRBV4-1 and TRBJ1-1; D uncertain. This CDR3 has 16 residues. Trimming shortened V by 2 bases and J by 0 bases, and 13 bases separated the two germline ends. CDR1 is MGHRA, CDR2 YSYEKL, per germline. The CDR3 here is CASSQYFKDLNTEAFF. CDR3 sequence (DNA): TGCGCCAGCAGCCAATACTTTAAGGACCTGAACACTGAAGCTTTCTTT.

By sample fraction, this clone is medium-sized. The CDR3 sequence is CASSPILDGNYGYTF. The DNA for the CDR3 is TGTGCCAGCTCACCTATATTGGACGGAAACTATGGCTACACCTTC. The genes are TRBV18 and TRBJ1-2; D is uncertain. Germline CDR1 KGHSH, CDR2 LQKENI. The CDR3 loop spans 15 amino acids. Trimming removed 3 bases from V and 2 bases from J, with 13 bases in between. The full variable domain, completed using reference TRBV18 and TRBJ1-2, is NAGVMQNPRHLVRRRGQEARLRCSPMKGHSHVYWYRQLPEEGLKFMVYLQKENIIDESGMPKERFSAEFPKEGPSILRIQQVVRGDSAAYFCASSPILDGNYGYTFGSGTRLTVV.

J is TRBJ1-2 and V is TRBV7-8; D is unresolved. V was trimmed by 0 bases and J by 0 bases, leaving 5 bases between them. This CDR3 comprises 14 residues. The germline V gene encodes CDR1 SGHVS and CDR2 FQNEAQ. The CDR3 loop is CASSLAPANYGYTF. CDR3 bases: TGTGCCAGCAGCTTAGCTCCGGCTAACTATGGCTACACCTTC.

This clone was seen more than once but under ten times. The gene calls are TRBV19 and TRBJ1-5; 7 bases align to TRBD1. J gave up 4 bases and V 5 bases, and 5 bases lay outside the gene matches. Looked up from germline, CDR1 is LNHDA and CDR2 is SQIVND (reference sequence). The CDR3 length is 14 residues. The CDR3 DNA sequence: TGTGCCAGTAGTGAAGGGACAGCTAATCAGCCCCAGCATTTT. This encodes CASSEGTANQPQHF.

This chain uses TRBV6-5 with TRBJ2-7, with D tentatively TRBD1 or TRBD2 (7 bases each). Per germline, CDR1 MNHEY and CDR2 SVGAGI. The CDR3 sequence is 14 residues long. V was trimmed by 4 bases and J by 2 bases, leaving 12 bases between them. CDR3 coding DNA: TGTGCCAGCAGTTGGCAGGGGGGGGCCTACGAGCAGTACGTC. Amino acid sequence: CASSWQGGAYEQYV.

The chain uses TRBV19 and TRBJ2-5, with 7 bases identical to TRBD2. CDR3 size: 15 residues. Germline V CDR1 and CDR2: LNHDA, SQIVND (reference sequence). Losses at the gene ends were 5 bases for V and 1 base for J; bases not matched to a gene: 7. Here the CDR3 DNA reads TGTGCCAGTAGTTCATCAGCGGGGTCCCAAGAGACCCAGTACTTC. Protein sequence: CASSSSAGSQETQYF.

The chain joins TRBV18 to TRBJ2-5, with 9 bases that match TRBD1. V shed 0 bases and J 7 bases; nucleotides not matched to a gene: 9. Germline CDR1 is KGHSH and CDR2 is LQKENI. CDR3 size: 16 residues. CDR3 protein: CASSPPSGQGPGTQYF. The CDR3 nucleotides read TGTGCCAGCTCACCACCGTCGGGACAGGGTCCGGGGACCCAGTACTTC. Full variable domain (outside the CDR3, taken from reference TRBV18 and TRBJ2-5): NAGVMQNPRHLVRRRGQEARLRCSPMKGHSHVYWYRQLPEEGLKFMVYLQKENIIDESGMPKERFSAEFPKEGPSILRIQQVVRGDSAAYFCASSPPSGQGPGTQYFGPGTRLLVL.

J is TRBJ1-2 and V is TRBV28, with D perhaps TRBD1 (6 bases). The length of the CDR3 is 13 residues. Trimming removed 11 bases at V and 5 bases at J, with 18 bases between. Germline-derived CDR1 and CDR2 are MDHEN and SYDVKM. CDR3 coding DNA: TGTGCCTGCTCAGGGGTCCCGGGATATGGCTACACCTTC. This encodes CACSGVPGYGYTF.

The J gene is TRBJ2-5, the V gene TRBV15, with 7 bases lining up with TRBD2. The CDR3 spans 14 residues. Germline V gene sequence: CDR1 LNHNV, CDR2 YYDKDF (reference sequence). Trimming removed 0 bases from V and 4 bases from J; junction bases left unmatched: 2. This CDR3 is CATSRDWGGETQYF. The CDR3 DNA reads as TGTGCCACCAGCAGAGATTGGGGGGGAGAGACCCAGTACTTC. Filled out from reference TRBV15 and TRBJ2-5, the complete variable domain reads DAMVIQNPRYQVTQFGKPVTLSCSQTLNHNVMYWYQQKSSQAPKLLFHYYDKDFNNEADTPDNFQSRRPNTSFCFLDIRSPGLGDTAMYLCATSRDWGGETQYFGPGTRLLVL.

This chain joins TRBV7-2 and TRBJ1-1; 7 nucleotides match TRBD1. Germline CDR1 and CDR2: SGHTA and FQGNSA. The length of the CDR3 is 14 residues. The V and J ends lost 4 bases and 1 base, in that order; junction bases with no gene match: 3. The CDR3 here is CASSSQGSNTEAFF. In DNA, the CDR3 is TGTGCCAGCAGCTCACAGGGGTCGAACACTGAAGCTTTCTTT.

The chain uses TRBV7-9 and TRBJ2-1; 11 positions match TRBD2. The germline gives CDR1 SEHNR, CDR2 FQNEAQ (reference sequence). J gave up 6 bases and V 5 bases, and 9 bases lay outside the gene matches. This CDR3 spans 16 amino acids. The CDR3 bases are TGTGCCAGCAGCCCCCTCGTAGCGGGGGGGTTCAATGAGCAGTTCTTC. Translated: CASSPLVAGGFNEQFF.

The J gene is TRBJ2-5, the V gene TRBV7-8; 7 positions agree with TRBD2. This CDR3 region has 16 residues. Germline CDR1 reads SGHVS; CDR2 reads FQNEAQ. The ends lost 5 bases at V and 1 base at J; junction bases unmatched: 10. The CDR3 nucleotides are TGTGCCAGCAGCGAAAGGGGTGGGACTACCCAAGAGACCCAGTACTTC. This codes for CASSERGGTTQETQYF.